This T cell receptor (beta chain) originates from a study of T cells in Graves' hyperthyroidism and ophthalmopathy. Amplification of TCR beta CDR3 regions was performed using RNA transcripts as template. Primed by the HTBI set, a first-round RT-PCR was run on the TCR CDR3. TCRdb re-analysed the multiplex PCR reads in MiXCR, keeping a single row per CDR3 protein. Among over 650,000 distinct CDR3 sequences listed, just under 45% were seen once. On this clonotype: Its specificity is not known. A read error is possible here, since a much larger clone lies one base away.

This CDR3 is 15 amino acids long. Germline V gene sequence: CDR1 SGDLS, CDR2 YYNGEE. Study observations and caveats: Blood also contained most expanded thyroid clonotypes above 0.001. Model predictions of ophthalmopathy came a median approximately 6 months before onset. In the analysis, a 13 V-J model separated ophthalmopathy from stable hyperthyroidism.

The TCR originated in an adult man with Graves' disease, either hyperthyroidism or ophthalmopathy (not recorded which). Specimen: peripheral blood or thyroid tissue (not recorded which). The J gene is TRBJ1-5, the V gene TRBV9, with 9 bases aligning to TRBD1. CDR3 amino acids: CATSAGQGNNQTQHF. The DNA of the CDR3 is TGTGCCACCAGCGCGGGACAGGGAAACAATCAGACCCAGCATTTT. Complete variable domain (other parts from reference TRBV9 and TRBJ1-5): DSGVTQTPKHLITATGQRVTLRCSPRSGDLSVYWYQQSLDQGLQFLIQYYNGEERAKGNILERFSAQQFPDLHSELNLSSLELGDSALYFCATSAGQGNNQTQHFGDGTRLSIL.